This T cell receptor (beta chain) was recovered during a study of T cells after yellow fever vaccination. Study details: Fractions of limited cellularity were prepared by means of SMART-Seq v4 Ultra Low Input.

Germline CDR1 reads SGHTA; CDR2 reads FQGNSA. Trimming at V came to 5 bases and at J to 4 bases, leaving 10 bases not matched to a gene. The CDR3 contains 15 residues. Study findings and constraints: It was a small share of clonotypes that appeared in both CD4 and CD8 compartments. Peaking on day 5 versus 15, the secondary response was faster but weaker.

Only a few counts were recorded for this clonotype. Its antigen is not identified. TCR cDNA, made by 5'RACE template switching, carried an added universal primer site and UMIs. TCRdb used MiXCR to reprocess the 5' RACE reads, holding one entry per CDR3 protein. This table holds about 370,000 distinct CDR3 sequences, under 14% found once. The receptor was isolated from a man aged 18 to 29 who received the YFV17D yellow fever vaccine. This specimen was PBMCs, taken on the day of the first yellow fever vaccination. The V gene is TRBV7-2, the J gene TRBJ1-1, with 7 bases identical to TRBD1. In nucleotides, the CDR3 is TGTGCCAGCAGCCTAAGCGGGACAGCTTCCACTGAAGCTTTCTTT. Translating gives CASSLSGTASTEAFF.